Following are 28 T cell receptor beta chains from one sample sequenced in a study of control samples from healthy donors and cancer patients. Using immunoSEQ multiplex PCR, the repertoire was profiled, and TCRdb retains in-frame clones only, with some absent. Of around 120,000 clones in the sample, 80% to 90% were seen once. Sequencing was performed on PBMCs. These receptors all come from a woman in her forties or fifties with colorectal cancer.

The chain employs TRBV3-1 (or the pseudogene TRBV3-2) and TRBJ1-1, with 9 bases fitting TRBD1. This CDR3 contains 18 residues. The trim removed 0 bases at V and 3 bases at J, leaving 11 bases unmatched. The germline V gene encodes CDR1 LGHDT and CDR2 YNNKEL (reference sequence). Here the CDR3 reads CASSQERGIQGADTEAFF. The CDR3 DNA is TGTGCCAGCAGCCAAGAAAGAGGAATACAGGGGGCAGACACTGAAGCTTTCTTT.

V is TRBV15 and J is TRBJ2-7; no firm D call. Trimming took 0 bases from V and 0 from J, leaving 12 bases between them. This CDR3 comprises 16 residues. CDR1 LNHNV and CDR2 YYDKDF come from the germline V gene (reference sequence). The CDR3 sequence is CATSRDYRRTSYEQYF. DNA of the CDR3: TGTGCCACCAGCAGAGATTATAGGCGGACCTCCTACGAGCAGTACTTC.

The gene calls are TRBV5-6 and TRBJ2-7; D assignment may be TRBD1 or TRBD2 (5 bases each). Germline assignment: CDR1 SGHDT and CDR2 YYEEEE. V was pared by 0 bases and J by 6 bases, with 10 bases between. The CDR3 runs to 13 residues. The CDR3 sequence: CASSLAQGTEQYF. DNA of the CDR3: TGTGCCAGCAGCTTGGCCCAAGGGACCGAGCAGTACTTC.

V gene TRBV10-3 combines with J gene TRBJ1-2, with 9 bases identical to TRBD1. V dropped 6 bases and J dropped 4; count of bases not matched to a gene: 6. This CDR3 is built from 14 residues. Germline CDR1 reads ENHRY; CDR2 reads SYGVKD. The CDR3 sequence: CAIRPDRGTYGYTF. The CDR3 DNA follows: TGTGCCATCAGGCCTGACAGGGGGACCTATGGCTACACCTTC.

The chain has TRBV9 and TRBJ1-4, with D uncertain. CDR1 is SGDLS and CDR2 is YYNGEE in the germline V gene. V dropped 4 bases and J dropped 4 bases, with 14 bases sitting between them. This CDR3 has 15 amino acids. Written as DNA, the CDR3 is TGTGCCAGCAGCCTTGGTGAAGTGAGTAATGAAAAACTGTTTTTT. Protein product: CASSLGEVSNEKLFF.

J is TRBJ2-1 and V is TRBV5-1; D gene ambiguous. Germline assignment: CDR1 SGHRS and CDR2 YFSETQ. The CDR3 is 13 amino acids. V was cut by 0 bases and J by 6 bases, with 7 bases left in between. CDR3 protein: CASSLANGNEQFF. As DNA, the CDR3 is TGCGCCAGCAGCTTGGCCAACGGCAATGAGCAGTTCTTC. Together with reference TRBV5-1 and TRBJ2-1, the CDR3 gives the full variable domain: KAGVTQTPRYLIKTRGQQVTLSCSPISGHRSVSWYQQTPGQGLQFLFEYFSETQRNKGNFPGRFSGRQFSNSRSEMNVSTLELGDSALYLCASSLANGNEQFFGPGTRLTVL.

This sequence joins TRBV6-5 and TRBJ2-3; 11 positions match TRBD1. Germline CDR1 MNHEY, CDR2 SVGAGI. The CDR3 totals 14 residues. The J segment lost 3 bases and the V segment lost 7 bases, leaving 3 bases of the junction unmatched. For the CDR3, the DNA is TGTGCCAGCATCCGGGACAGGGGGACAGATACGCAGTATTTT. Amino acids: CASIRDRGTDTQYF.

The J gene is TRBJ2-2, the V gene TRBV7-6; tentative D call: TRBD1 (6 bases). The CDR3 totals 16 residues. Trimming removed 3 bases from V and 0 bases from J, with 11 bases in between. CDR1 and CDR2 from the germline V gene are SGHVS and FNYEAQ. The CDR3: CASSFLQGPNTGELFF. CDR3 in DNA: TGTGCCAGCAGCTTCCTCCAGGGGCCGAACACCGGGGAGCTGTTTTTT. Together with reference TRBV7-6 and TRBJ2-2, the CDR3 gives the full variable domain: GAGVSQSPRYKVTKRGQDVALRCDPISGHVSLYWYRQALGQGPEFLTYFNYEAQQDKSGLPNDRFSAERPEGSISTLTIQRTEQRDSAMYRCASSFLQGPNTGELFFGEGSRLTVL.

The chain couples TRBV27 to TRBJ1-2, with D possibly matching TRBD1 (5 bases). Trimming cost V 0 bases and J 4 bases, with 15 bases left between them. In germline, CDR1 is MNHEY, CDR2 SMNVEV (reference sequence). The CDR3 has 16 amino acids. The CDR3 is CASSLSRVDNFYGYTF. In DNA form, the CDR3 reads TGTGCCAGCAGTTTATCCAGGGTGGATAACTTCTATGGCTACACCTTC.

This clone occurred once. The chain is built from TRBV7-3 and TRBJ2-7, with D possibly being TRBD1 or TRBD2 (5 bases each). V lost 5 bases, J lost 3 bases, and 17 bases lay in between. Germline CDR1 is SGHTA and CDR2 is FQGTGA. The CDR3 spans 15 residues. CDR3 loop: CASSPATGTDYEQYF. CDR3 bases: TGTGCCAGCAGCCCCGCAACCGGGACGGACTACGAGCAGTACTTC.

This chain's CDR3 is CASSVEVVSTEAFF. CDR3 in DNA: TGCGCCAGCAGCGTGGAAGTAGTGAGCACTGAAGCTTTCTTT. The chain uses TRBV5-1 and TRBJ1-1; no firm D call. Per the germline V gene, CDR1 is SGHRS and CDR2 is YFSETQ. V was cut by 4 bases and J by 4 bases, with 14 bases left in between. The CDR3 loop spans 14 amino acids.

Details on this clone: At one boundary the junction diverges from the germline segment, which might be a read error. V usage is TRBV25-1 and J usage is TRBJ1-2, with a possible D match to TRBD1 (6 bases). The germline V gene has CDR1 MGHDK and CDR2 SYGVNS. The CDR3 contains 12 residues. CDR3 amino acids: CASCDRIYGYTF. The CDR3 DNA reads TGTGCCAGCTGTGACAGGATCTATGGCTACACCTTC.

The rearrangement joins TRBV6-5 to TRBJ2-7; no reliable D call. In germline, CDR1 is MNHEY, CDR2 SVGAGI. The CDR3 has 14 amino acids. Trimming cost V 7 bases and J 6 bases, with 19 bases left between them. This CDR3 reads CASNPGSSLVEQYF. The CDR3 coding sequence is TGTGCCAGCAATCCCGGCTCTAGTTTGGTCGAGCAGTACTTC.

The V and J genes are TRBV18 and TRBJ2-1; D possibly corresponds to TRBD2 (5 bases). CDR1 and CDR2 (germline): KGHSH, LQKENI. Trimming cost V 2 bases and J 6 bases, with 14 bases left between them. This CDR3 has 15 residues. CDR3 bases: TGTGCCAGCTCACCATCATCGAGGGCGGCCAATGAGCAGTTCTTC. As protein: CASSPSSRAANEQFF.

The chain links TRBV30 to TRBJ1-1, with TRBD1 identical over 7 bases. The germline V gene has CDR1 GTSNPN and CDR2 SVGIG (reference sequence). V was pared by 3 bases and J by 6 bases, with 10 bases of the junction left unmatched. This CDR3 contains 14 residues. CDR3 sequence: CAWRTGQVVPEAFF. DNA of the CDR3: TGTGCCTGGAGGACCGGACAGGTAGTCCCTGAAGCTTTCTTT.

This clone was detected only a few times. The V gene is TRBV9, the J gene TRBJ2-7; D is undetermined. The V end lost 0 bases, the J end lost 6 bases, and 13 bases lay between the germline ends. The CDR3 runs 14 residues. Germline assignment: CDR1 SGDLS and CDR2 YYNGEE. CDR3 in amino acids: CASSVGRLRAEQYF. The CDR3 coding sequence is TGTGCCAGCAGCGTAGGCAGGCTGCGCGCCGAGCAGTACTTC.

This clone has more than one count but fewer than ten. J is TRBJ2-2 and V is TRBV4-1; TRBD1 might be the D (5 bases). Trimming stripped 0 bases from V and 6 bases from J, with 8 bases between. Germline V CDR1 and CDR2: MGHRA, YSYEKL. The CDR3 is made up of 14 amino acids. The chain's CDR3 is CASSQDRVAGELFF. CDR3 DNA sequence: TGCGCCAGCAGCCAAGACAGGGTCGCCGGGGAGCTGTTTTTT.

This sequence joins TRBV5-8 and TRBJ1-1; D is possibly TRBD1 (5 bases). Germline V gene data show CDR1 as SGHTS and CDR2 as YDEGEE. V was shortened by 4 bases and J by 7 bases, with 23 bases between the two germline ends. The CDR3 is 16 amino acids. This chain's CDR3 is CASSEAPGRGRGEAFF. CDR3 nucleotide sequence: TGTGCCAGCAGCGAGGCACCGGGTCGGGGCCGTGGTGAAGCTTTCTTT. Filled out from reference TRBV5-8 and TRBJ1-1, the complete variable domain reads EAGVTQSPTHLIKTRGQQATLRCSPISGHTSVYWYQQALGLGLQFLLWYDEGEERNRGNFPPRFSGRQFPNYSSELNVNALELEDSALYLCASSEAPGRGRGEAFFGQGTRLTVV.

The chain combines TRBV6-5 with TRBJ2-4; D is uncertain. The CDR3 runs 11 residues. Per the germline V gene, CDR1 is MNHEY and CDR2 is SVGAGI. V was cut by 2 bases and J by 4 bases, with 0 bases left in between. CDR3 loop: CASSYKNIQYF. The CDR3 nucleotides read TGTGCCAGCAGTTACAAAAACATTCAGTACTTC.

The chain links TRBV18 to TRBJ1-4; no reliable D call. The germline V gene has CDR1 KGHSH and CDR2 LQKENI. The CDR3 contains 14 residues. With 3 bases removed from V and 7 bases from J, the gap between germline ends came to 12 bases. The CDR3 DNA reads TGTGCCAGCTCACCTGGGGATTGGGGTGAAAAACTGTTTTTT. Translated: CASSPGDWGEKLFF.

This sequence joins TRBV7-9 and TRBJ1-2; a weak D match, TRBD1 (5 bases). The CDR3 runs 16 residues. Germline V gene data show CDR1 as SEHNR and CDR2 as FQNEAQ (reference sequence). Deletions cut 2 bases from V and 4 bases from J, with 17 bases between. In DNA, the CDR3 is TGTGCCAGCAGCTTAAGCTTTACAGGAACGGTCTATGGCTACACCTTC. It translates to CASSLSFTGTVYGYTF. The whole variable domain, remainder taken from reference TRBV7-9 and TRBJ1-2, is DTGVSQNPRHKITKRGQNVTFRCDPISEHNRLYWYRQTLGQGPEFLTYFQNEAQLEKSRLLSDRFSAERPKGSFSTLEIQRTEQGDSAMYLCASSLSFTGTVYGYTFGSGTRLTVV.

The rearrangement uses TRBV2 and TRBJ2-1, with D unresolved. V was pared by 3 bases and J by 5 bases, with 5 bases between. Per the germline V gene, CDR1 is SNHLY and CDR2 is FYNNEI. There are 12 residues in the CDR3. CDR3 in amino acids: CASSESDNEQFF. DNA for the CDR3: TGTGCCAGCAGTGAGTCGGACAATGAGCAGTTCTTC. Full variable domain (outside the CDR3, taken from reference TRBV2 and TRBJ2-1): EPEVTQTPSHQVTQMGQEVILRCVPISNHLYFYWYRQILGQKVEFLVSFYNNEISEKSEIFDDQFSVERPDGSNFTLKIRSTKLEDSAMYFCASSESDNEQFFGPGTRLTVL.

This chain connects TRBV2 to TRBJ2-5; D remains ambiguous. V lost 5 bases to trimming and J lost 7 bases, with 14 bases between them. The CDR3 totals 13 residues. Germline V gene sequence: CDR1 SNHLY, CDR2 FYNNEI. The chain's CDR3 is CASSIKELGTQYF. The CDR3 bases are TGTGCCAGCAGTATCAAGGAGTTGGGGACCCAGTACTTC.

The chain recombines TRBV7-8 with TRBJ1-4, with a weak D call TRBD1 (6 bases). CDR3 size: 15 residues. The V end lost 5 bases, the J end lost 1 base, and 11 bases lay between the germline ends. Looked up from germline, CDR1 is SGHVS and CDR2 is FQNEAQ. CDR3 region: CASSPQQGTNEKLFF. The CDR3 nucleotides are TGTGCCAGCAGCCCACAACAGGGAACTAATGAAAAACTGTTTTTT.

This chain joins TRBV5-6 and TRBJ2-7, with 12 bases aligning to TRBD2. The CDR3 runs to 15 residues. V lost 5 bases, J lost 3 bases, and 6 bases stayed unmatched. The germline V gene has CDR1 SGHDT and CDR2 YYEEEE. The CDR3 protein is CASSHPTSGSYEQYF. The DNA for the CDR3 is TGTGCCAGCAGTCACCCGACTAGCGGGAGCTACGAGCAGTACTTC.

This clone was seen a handful of times. CDR3 region: CASSEASRVGYTF. The DNA for the CDR3 is TGTGCCAGCAGTGAAGCGTCGAGGGTCGGCTACACCTTC. The chain is built from TRBV2 and TRBJ1-2, with D unclear. V was pared by 0 bases and J by 8 bases, with 10 bases between. CDR3 length: 13 amino acids. Per the germline V gene, CDR1 is SNHLY and CDR2 is FYNNEI.

The rearrangement joins TRBV15 to TRBJ2-5, with D perhaps TRBD1 (6 bases). Trimming stripped 3 bases from V and 1 base from J, with 15 bases between. This CDR3 has 16 residues. Looked up from germline, CDR1 is LNHNV and CDR2 is YYDKDF (reference sequence). For the CDR3, the DNA is TGTGCCACCAGCAGCGGCACTGGACAGTTCCAAGAGACCCAGTACTTC. It encodes CATSSGTGQFQETQYF. The complete variable domain, with remaining parts taken from reference TRBV15 and TRBJ2-5, reads DAMVIQNPRYQVTQFGKPVTLSCSQTLNHNVMYWYQQKSSQAPKLLFHYYDKDFNNEADTPDNFQSRRPNTSFCFLDIRSPGLGDTAMYLCATSSGTGQFQETQYFGPGTRLLVL.

The chain recombines TRBV5-1 with TRBJ2-5; 9 bases are shared with TRBD1. Germline assignment: CDR1 SGHRS and CDR2 YFSETQ. The junction had 2 bases not matched to a gene; V was cut back by 0 bases and J by 5 bases. The CDR3 is made up of 14 amino acids. CDR3 coding DNA: TGCGCCAGCAGCTTGGGGACAGGGGCGGAGACCCAGTACTTC. Translation: CASSLGTGAETQYF. Based on the CDR3 plus reference TRBV5-1 and TRBJ2-5, the full variable domain is KAGVTQTPRYLIKTRGQQVTLSCSPISGHRSVSWYQQTPGQGLQFLFEYFSETQRNKGNFPGRFSGRQFSNSRSEMNVSTLELGDSALYLCASSLGTGAETQYFGPGTRLLVL.